These 8 T cell receptor beta chains were all obtained from the same sample, sequenced in a study of blood T cells in healthy people across ages. Through a sample-barcoded 5' primer and a J-beta primer mix, a second PCR was run for roughly 6 to 11 cycles. TCRdb redid the calling of the 5' RACE reads with MiXCR, one entry per CDR3 protein. This table holds some 890,000 distinct CDR3 sequences, 29% found once. This same sample was also part of a study on T cells of mothers and their children.

Input material: blood. These receptors originate from a middle-aged woman in good health.

This clonotype was recorded at least ten times. The chain is built from TRBV28 and TRBJ1-2, with D hard to call. Germline V lookup: CDR1 MDHEN, CDR2 SYDVKM. The CDR3 totals 12 residues. V lost 5 bases and J 6 bases, leaving 10 bases between the germline ends. The CDR3 protein is CASSVLEDGYTF. Written as DNA, the CDR3 is TGTGCCAGCAGTGTTCTTGAGGATGGCTACACCTTC.

This clonotype was detected many times. The V call is TRBV9, the J call TRBJ1-5; no firm D call. V dropped 5 bases and J dropped 0 bases, with 24 bases sitting between them. Germline V gene sequence: CDR1 SGDLS, CDR2 YYNGEE. CDR3 length equals 19 residues. The CDR3 reads CASRVWGCGPRYSNQPQHF. Here the CDR3 DNA reads TGTGCCAGCAGGGTTTGGGGTTGTGGCCCGCGATATAGCAATCAGCCCCAGCATTTT.

In DNA, the CDR3 is TGCGCCAGCAGGCAGACCGGGACAGGGGTGCAAGAGACCCAGTACTTC. Its translation is CASRQTGTGVQETQYF. The genes are TRBV5-1 and TRBJ2-5; TRBD1 matches at 10 bases. The V gene's germline CDR1 is SGHRS and CDR2 YFSETQ. Trimming took 5 bases from V and 2 from J; bases not matched to a gene: 9. CDR3 size: 16 residues.

This clonotype has only a few counts. The genes are TRBV25-1 and TRBJ2-2; possible D gene TRBD1, 6 bases. The germline V gene encodes CDR1 MGHDK and CDR2 SYGVNS. This CDR3 comprises 13 residues. V lost 6 bases to trimming and J lost 1 base, with 6 bases between them. CDR3 sequence: CASRTGNTGELFF. The CDR3 DNA is TGTGCCAGCAGGACAGGGAACACCGGGGAGCTGTTTTTT.

This clonotype was found many times. The chain uses TRBV29-1 and TRBJ1-2, with 8 bases identical to TRBD1. The V and J ends lost 5 bases and 8 bases, in that order; junction bases with no gene match: 4. The CDR3 has 11 amino acids. CDR1 is SQVTM and CDR2 is ANQGSEA in the germline V gene. The CDR3, as DNA: TGCAGCGTTCTCAGGGGGCGCGGCTACACCTTC. This sequence encodes CSVLRGRGYTF.

In its sample, this clonotype was seen a few times. The rearrangement links TRBV6-1 to TRBJ1-5, with D possibly being TRBD1 (6 bases). Trimming took off 6 bases at V and 2 bases at J, with 14 bases between the two ends. The germline V gene encodes CDR1 MNHNS and CDR2 SASEGT. There are 15 residues in the CDR3. As DNA, the CDR3 is TGTGCCAGCAGCCCCGTCGGGGGCGGCAATCAGCCCCAGCATTTT. This translates into CASSPVGGGNQPQHF.

A note on this clonotype: The junction departs from the called germline gene at one end, perhaps through a read error. The chain couples TRBV6-4 to TRBJ2-1, with 10 nucleotides matching TRBD1. This CDR3 region has 15 residues. Germline assignment: CDR1 MRHNA and CDR2 SNTAGT. CDR3 nucleotides: TGTGCCAGCAGTGACTCGACAGGGGGCTACGATGAGCAGTTCTTC. Encoded protein: CASSDSTGGYDEQFF.

This clonotype showed up just a few times. The CDR3 DNA sequence: TGTGCCACCCACAGGGTAGTGGGGGATACGCAGTATTTT. It translates to CATHRVVGDTQYF. This chain connects TRBV6-6 to TRBJ2-3, with D perhaps TRBD1 (6 bases). CDR1 and CDR2 from the germline V gene are MNHNY and SVGAGI (reference sequence). V was cut by 10 bases and J by 6 bases, with 17 bases left in between. This CDR3 region has 13 residues.